This TCR beta chain comes out of a study of Ad26.COV2.S vaccination and SARS-CoV-2 variants. Study summary: Trial arm assignment for the donor was COV1001 Ad26.COV2.S.

Treatment described: over 15 received Ad26.COV2.S at low or high dose, single or two shots; five or six received placebo; per-sample allocation not given. Vaccine and placebo recipients were sampled on day 63 after the first injection. Adults aged 18-55 years in Boston included the donor. Built on an Ad26 vector, the vaccine expressed Wuhan-strain SARS-CoV-2 spike. TCRdb's copy holds only in-frame clones and misses some; the assay was immunoSEQ multiplex PCR. Among hundreds of thousands of clones listed, 70% to 90% were seen once. The sequencing here drew on peripheral blood, taken in a trial of Ad26.COV2.S vaccine versus placebo. This clonotype originated in a person aged 18-65 years who received the Ad26.COV2.S COVID-19 vaccine or a placebo.

The DNA of the CDR3 is TGCGCCAGCAGCTTTCAGGGAGATGAGCAGTTCTTC. It codes for CASSFQGDEQFF. The genes are TRBV5-1 and TRBJ2-1, with D perhaps being TRBD1 or TRBD2 (5 bases each). The CDR3 extends over 12 amino acids. V dropped 2 bases and J dropped 8 bases, with 8 bases sitting between them. Germline-derived CDR1 and CDR2 are SGHRS and YFSETQ.